The clone carrying this T cell receptor (beta chain) was seen a handful of times. MiXCR, run by TCRdb on the RT-PCR reads, gives a single entry per CDR3 protein. The sample lists 700,000 to 800,000 distinct CDR3 sequences, 15% to 20% seen once, with 9.5% to 13% in the top ten. This entry comes from a study of response to subunit inactivated influenza vaccine. CDR1 and CDR2 (germline): SGHAT, FQNNGV. The length of the CDR3 is 18 residues. Deletions cut 6 bases from V and 3 bases from J, with 27 bases between. The chain combines TRBV11-2 with TRBJ2-7; D remains ambiguous. The sequence came from a man aged 50-59 years who received an inactivated influenza vaccine. Sequenced material: PBMCs from blood, taken about 5 days after vaccination. The CDR3 loop is CASSSLPSLNTAIYEQYF. The DNA for the CDR3 is TGTGCCAGCAGTTCCCTGCCGAGTCTGAACACGGCCATCTACGAGCAGTACTTC.